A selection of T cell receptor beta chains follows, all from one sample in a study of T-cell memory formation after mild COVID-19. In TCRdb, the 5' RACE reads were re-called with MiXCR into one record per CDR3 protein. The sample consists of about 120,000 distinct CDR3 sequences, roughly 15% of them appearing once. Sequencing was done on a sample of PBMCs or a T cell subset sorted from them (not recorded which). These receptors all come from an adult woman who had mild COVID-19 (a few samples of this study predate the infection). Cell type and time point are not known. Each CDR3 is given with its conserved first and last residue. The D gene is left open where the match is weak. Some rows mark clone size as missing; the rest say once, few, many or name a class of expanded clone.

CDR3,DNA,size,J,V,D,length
CASSFRTGGGGETQYF,TGTGCCAGCAGCTTCCGGACAGGGGGTGGTGGAGAGACCCAGTACTTC,.,TRBJ2-5,TRBV7-2,TRBD1,16
CASSQLAGSASNEQYF,TGTGCCAGCAGCCAATTAGCCGGGAGCGCCTCTAACGAGCAGTACTTC,few,TRBJ2-7,TRBV4-2,.,16
CSVGPGGYRTLRETQYF,TGCAGCGTTGGTCCAGGGGGATACCGTACGTTGAGAGAGACCCAGTACTTC,few,TRBJ2-5,TRBV29-1,TRBD1,17
CAWSGIETEGSSYEQYF,TGTGCCTGGAGTGGGATAGAGACAGAGGGTAGCTCCTACGAGCAGTACTTC,.,TRBJ2-7,TRBV30,.,17
CASTQNGLAGQDEQFF,TGTGCCAGCACCCAGAACGGACTAGCGGGACAGGATGAGCAGTTCTTC,few,TRBJ2-1,TRBV7-2,TRBD2,16
CASSVHSGGYNEQFF,TGTGCCAGCAGCGTCCATAGCGGGGGGTACAATGAGCAGTTCTTC,.,TRBJ2-1,TRBV9,TRBD2,15
CASKKLGTSRGNEQFF,TGTGCCAGCAAAAAATTGGGGACTAGCAGAGGCAATGAGCAGTTCTTC,few,TRBJ2-1,TRBV4-2,TRBD2,16
CASSSGPQESIQYF,TGTGCCAGCAGTTCGGGGCCGCAGGAAAGCATTCAGTACTTC,many,TRBJ2-4,TRBV7-3,.,14
CASSPDSWSDIQYF,TGCGCCAGCAGCCCGGACAGTTGGTCGGACATTCAGTACTTC,.,TRBJ2-4,TRBV5-1,.,14
CASSVDARYEQYF,TGTGCCAGCAGCGTAGACGCACGATACGAGCAGTACTTC,.,TRBJ2-7,TRBV9,.,13
CATRPKGGTVLREQYF,TGTGCCACCAGACCGAAGGGGGGGACAGTACTAAGAGAGCAGTACTTC,.,TRBJ2-7,TRBV15,.,16
CSAREPVDWSNEQFF,TGCAGTGCTAGAGAGCCCGTGGATTGGTCGAATGAGCAGTTCTTC,.,TRBJ2-1,TRBV20-1,.,15
CATSGGQFYGYTF,TGTGCCACCAGTGGAGGACAGTTCTATGGCTACACCTTC,.,TRBJ1-2,TRBV24-1,.,13
CASRNWTVGNTIYF,TGTGCCAGCAGGAACTGGACAGTTGGAAACACCATATATTTT,.,TRBJ1-3,TRBV12-3/TRBV12-4,.,14
CASSPRGQGTGELFF,TGTGCCAGCAGTCCCAGGGGACAGGGGACCGGGGAGCTGTTTTTT,few,TRBJ2-2,TRBV2,TRBD1,15
CASSSSGQGGGLDGYTF,TGTGCCAGCAGTTCCTCAGGACAGGGAGGGGGACTTGATGGCTACACCTTC,few,TRBJ1-2,TRBV12-3/TRBV12-4,TRBD1,17
CASSFGGAGQETQYF,TGCGCCAGCAGCTTCGGGGGGGCCGGACAAGAGACCCAGTACTTC,few,TRBJ2-5,TRBV5-1,TRBD2,15
CASSEGLAGTGELFF,TGTGCTAGCAGCGAGGGACTAGCGGGAACCGGGGAGCTGTTTTTT,.,TRBJ2-2,TRBV7-7,TRBD2,15